A selection of T cell receptor beta chains follows, all from one sample in a study of Graves' ophthalmopathy and Graves' hyperthyroidism. TCRdb redid the calling of the multiplex PCR reads with MiXCR, one entry per CDR3 protein. Of roughly 420,000 distinct CDR3 sequences listed, over 20% are singletons. Sequencing was carried out using peripheral blood. These TCRs come from a woman aged 18-29 years with stable Graves' hyperthyroidism. Each CDR3 is given with its conserved first and last residue. The D gene is left open where the match is weak. Expanded clones get a size class; other rows say once, few or many, or leave the size out.

>many|TRBJ1-2|NA|TRBV28|13
CASSSGTIYGYTF
TGTGCCAGCAGTTCTGGGACAATATATGGCTACACCTTC
>many|TRBJ1-5|NA|TRBV12-3/TRBV12-4|15
CASSFGAPGNQPQHF
TGTGCCAGCAGTTTCGGGGCACCGGGAAATCAGCCCCAGCATTTT
>many|TRBJ2-4|NA|TRBV6-5|16
CASSPDPQLAKNIQYF
TGTGCCAGCAGTCCCGATCCACAACTAGCCAAAAACATTCAGTACTTC
>many|TRBJ2-2|NA|TRBV28|12
CASRLVAGELFF
TGTGCCAGCAGACTCGTGGCCGGGGAGCTGTTTTTT
>few|TRBJ2-7|TRBD1|TRBV11-2|16
CASSLSRGTAYYEQYF
TGTGCCAGCAGCTTATCCCGTGGGACAGCATACTACGAGCAGTACTTC
>many|TRBJ1-6|NA|TRBV20-1|19
CSASPHGAQHSSYNSPLHF
TGCAGTGCTAGTCCCCACGGAGCACAACATAGCTCCTATAATTCACCCCTCCACTTT
>many|TRBJ1-1|TRBD1|TRBV4-3|16
CASSRLQGARSTEAFF
TGCGCCAGCAGCCGATTACAGGGGGCAAGGAGCACTGAAGCTTTCTTT
>many|TRBJ2-7|NA|TRBV28|14
CASSRKDTYYEQYF
TGTGCCAGCAGCCGTAAGGACACATACTACGAGCAGTACTTC
>NA|TRBJ2-7|NA|TRBV19|15
CASSIPNAATYEQYF
TGTGCCAGTAGTATCCCCAACGCGGCCACCTACGAGCAGTACTTC
>NA|TRBJ2-2|NA|TRBV30|11
CAWRGTGELFF
TGTGCCTGGAGGGGGACTGGGGAGCTGTTTTTT